This record covers a single T cell receptor beta chain. The data derive from a study of blood T cell repertoires in COVID-19. Method: immunoSEQ multiplex PCR; TCRdb's copy keeps in-frame clones and lacks some. The data contain hundreds of thousands of clones, around 89% of them singletons. CDR3 length equals 15 residues. CDR1 and CDR2 (germline): SGHRS, YFSETQ. V lost 0 bases to trimming and J lost 9 bases, with 13 bases between them. Symptom resolution, clearance, or two negative PCRs marked the recovered donors of Cohort 3. The chain carries TRBV5-1 and TRBJ1-6; D call uncertain. This TCR was sampled from a woman under 40 who had recovered from COVID-19. Sequencing used PBMCs or T cells enriched from blood (not recorded which). CDR3 coding DNA: TGCGCCAGCAGCTTGGGACTACCCACGGGTTCACCCCTCCACTTT. Amino acid sequence: CASSLGLPTGSPLHF.